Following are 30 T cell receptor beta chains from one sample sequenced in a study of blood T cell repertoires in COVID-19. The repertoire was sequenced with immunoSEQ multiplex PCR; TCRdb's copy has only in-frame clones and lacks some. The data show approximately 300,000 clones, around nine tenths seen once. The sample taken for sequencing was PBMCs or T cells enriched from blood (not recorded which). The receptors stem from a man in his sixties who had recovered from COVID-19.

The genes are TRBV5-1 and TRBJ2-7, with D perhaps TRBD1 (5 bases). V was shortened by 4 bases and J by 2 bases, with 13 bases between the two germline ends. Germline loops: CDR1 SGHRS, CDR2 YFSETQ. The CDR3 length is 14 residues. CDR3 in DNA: TGCGCCAGCAGCCCGGACACGACAACCTACGAGCAGTACTTC. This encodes CASSPDTTTYEQYF.

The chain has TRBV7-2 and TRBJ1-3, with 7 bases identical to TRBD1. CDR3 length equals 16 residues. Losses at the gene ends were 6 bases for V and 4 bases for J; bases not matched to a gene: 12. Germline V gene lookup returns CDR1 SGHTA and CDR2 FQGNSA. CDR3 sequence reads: CASRSTQGTVGNTIYF. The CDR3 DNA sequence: TGTGCCAGCAGAAGTACGCAGGGGACAGTCGGAAACACCATATATTTT.

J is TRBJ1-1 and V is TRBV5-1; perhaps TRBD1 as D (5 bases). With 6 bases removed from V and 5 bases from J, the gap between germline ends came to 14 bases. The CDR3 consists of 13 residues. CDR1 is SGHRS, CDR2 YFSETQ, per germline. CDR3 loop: CASIGGQGTEAFF. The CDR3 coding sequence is TGCGCCAGCATCGGAGGGCAGGGAACTGAAGCTTTCTTT. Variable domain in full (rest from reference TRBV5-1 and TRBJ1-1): KAGVTQTPRYLIKTRGQQVTLSCSPISGHRSVSWYQQTPGQGLQFLFEYFSETQRNKGNFPGRFSGRQFSNSRSEMNVSTLELGDSALYLCASIGGQGTEAFFGQGTRLTVV.

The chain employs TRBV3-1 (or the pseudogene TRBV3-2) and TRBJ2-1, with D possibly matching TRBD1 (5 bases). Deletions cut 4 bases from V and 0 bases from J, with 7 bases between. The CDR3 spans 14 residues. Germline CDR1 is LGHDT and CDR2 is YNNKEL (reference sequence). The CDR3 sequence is CASSLTDSYNEQFF. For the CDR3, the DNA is TGTGCCAGCAGCCTGACAGACTCCTACAATGAGCAGTTCTTC.

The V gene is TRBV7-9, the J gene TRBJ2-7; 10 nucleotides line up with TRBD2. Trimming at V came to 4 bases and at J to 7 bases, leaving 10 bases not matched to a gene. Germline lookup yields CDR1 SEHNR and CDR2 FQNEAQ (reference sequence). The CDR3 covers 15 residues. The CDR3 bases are TGTGCCAGCAGCTGGGGTCTAGCGGGAGATAGGGAGCAGTACTTC. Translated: CASSWGLAGDREQYF.

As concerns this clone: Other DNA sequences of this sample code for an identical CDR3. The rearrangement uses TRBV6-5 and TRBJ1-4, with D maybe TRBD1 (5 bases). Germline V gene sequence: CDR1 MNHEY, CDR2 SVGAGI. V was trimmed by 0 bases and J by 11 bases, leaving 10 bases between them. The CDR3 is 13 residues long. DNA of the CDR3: TGTGCCAGCAGTTACTCGAGCGGGGGGAAACTGTTTTTT. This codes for CASSYSSGGKLFF.

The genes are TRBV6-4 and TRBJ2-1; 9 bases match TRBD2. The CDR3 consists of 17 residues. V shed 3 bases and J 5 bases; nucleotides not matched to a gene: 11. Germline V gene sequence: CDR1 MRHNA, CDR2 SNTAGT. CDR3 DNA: TGTGCCAGCAGTGATATACGCGGGAGGGATTTACACAATGAGCAGTTCTTC. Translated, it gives CASSDIRGRDLHNEQFF.

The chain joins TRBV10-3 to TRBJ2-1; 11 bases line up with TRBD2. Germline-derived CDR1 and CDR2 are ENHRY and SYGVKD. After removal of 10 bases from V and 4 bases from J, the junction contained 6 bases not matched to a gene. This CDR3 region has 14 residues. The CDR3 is CASTGTSGYNEQFF. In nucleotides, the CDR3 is TGTGCCAGCACCGGGACTAGCGGTTACAATGAGCAGTTCTTC.

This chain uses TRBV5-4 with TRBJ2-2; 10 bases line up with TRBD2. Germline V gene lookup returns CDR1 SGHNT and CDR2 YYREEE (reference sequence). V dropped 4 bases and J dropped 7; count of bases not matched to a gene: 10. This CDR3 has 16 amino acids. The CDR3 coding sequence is TGTGCCAGCAGCCTTGCTAGCGGGAGAGGGAACGGGGAGCTGTTTTTT. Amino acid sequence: CASSLASGRGNGELFF.

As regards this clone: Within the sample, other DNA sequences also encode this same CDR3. The CDR3 loop reads CASSQVRYNEQFF. Written as DNA, the CDR3 is TGTGCCAGCAGCCAAGTTCGTTACAATGAGCAGTTCTTC. The rearrangement links TRBV14 to TRBJ2-1; D is undetermined. The length of the CDR3 is 13 residues. The V and J ends lost 1 base and 4 bases respectively, with 5 bases between them. Germline CDR1 and CDR2: SGHDN and FVKESK.

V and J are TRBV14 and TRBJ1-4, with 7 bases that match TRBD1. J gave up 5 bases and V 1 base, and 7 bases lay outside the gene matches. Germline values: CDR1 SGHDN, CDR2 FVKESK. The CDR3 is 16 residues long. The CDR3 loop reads CASSQGSTGVNEKLFF. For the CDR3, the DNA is TGTGCCAGCAGCCAAGGAAGTACAGGGGTAAATGAAAAACTGTTTTTT.

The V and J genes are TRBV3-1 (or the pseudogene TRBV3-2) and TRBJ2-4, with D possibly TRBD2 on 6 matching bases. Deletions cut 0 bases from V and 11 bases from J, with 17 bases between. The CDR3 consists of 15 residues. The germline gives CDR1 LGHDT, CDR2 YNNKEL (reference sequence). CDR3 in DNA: TGTGCCAGCAGCCAAGAACCGCAAGTCGGGGGTCTTCAGTACTTC. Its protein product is CASSQEPQVGGLQYF.

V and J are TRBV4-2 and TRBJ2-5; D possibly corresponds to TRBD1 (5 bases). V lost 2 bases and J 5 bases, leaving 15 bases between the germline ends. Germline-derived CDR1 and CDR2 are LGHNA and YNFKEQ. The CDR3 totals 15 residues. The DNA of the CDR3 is TGTGCCAGCAGCCAATCCCCCTCAGGGTTTGAGACCCAGTACTTC. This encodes CASSQSPSGFETQYF.

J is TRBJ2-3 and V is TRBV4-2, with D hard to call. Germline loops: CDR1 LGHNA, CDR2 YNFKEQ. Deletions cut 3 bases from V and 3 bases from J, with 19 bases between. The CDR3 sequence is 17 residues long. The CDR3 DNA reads TGTGCCAGCAGCCAGTCGACGACGGGTCCGGTGACAGATACGCAGTATTTT. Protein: CASSQSTTGPVTDTQYF.

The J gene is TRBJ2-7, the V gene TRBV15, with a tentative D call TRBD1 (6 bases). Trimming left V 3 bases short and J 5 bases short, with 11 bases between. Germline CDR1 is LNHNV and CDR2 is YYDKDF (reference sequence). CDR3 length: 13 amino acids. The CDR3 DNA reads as TGTGCCACCAGCAGGGTGGACAGCCACGAGCAGTACTTC. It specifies CATSRVDSHEQYF.

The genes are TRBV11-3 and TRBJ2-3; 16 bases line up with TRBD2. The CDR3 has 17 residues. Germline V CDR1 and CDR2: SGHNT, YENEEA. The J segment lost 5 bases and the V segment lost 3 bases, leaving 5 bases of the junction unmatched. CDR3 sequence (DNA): TGTGCCAGCAGCTTGGGACTAGCGGGAGGGCCTAGAGATACGCAGTATTTT. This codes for CASSLGLAGGPRDTQYF. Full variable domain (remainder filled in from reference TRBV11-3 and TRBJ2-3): EAGVVQSPRYKIIEKKQPVAFWCNPISGHNTLYWYLQNLGQGPELLIRYENEEAVDDSQLPKDRFSAERLKGVDSTLKIQPAELGDSAVYLCASSLGLAGGPRDTQYFGPGTRLTVL.

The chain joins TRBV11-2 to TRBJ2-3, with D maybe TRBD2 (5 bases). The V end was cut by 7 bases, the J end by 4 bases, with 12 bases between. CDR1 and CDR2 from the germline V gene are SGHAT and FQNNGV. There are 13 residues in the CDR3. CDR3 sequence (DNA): TGTGCCAGCACCAGAGGGCCCCCAGATACGCAGTATTTT. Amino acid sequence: CASTRGPPDTQYF.

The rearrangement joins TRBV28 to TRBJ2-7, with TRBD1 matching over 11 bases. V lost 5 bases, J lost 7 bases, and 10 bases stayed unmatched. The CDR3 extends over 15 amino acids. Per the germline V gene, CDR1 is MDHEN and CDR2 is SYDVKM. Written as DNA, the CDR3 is TGTGCCAGCAGTCACCCGGACAGGGGGCTTTTTGAGCAGTACTTC. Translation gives CASSHPDRGLFEQYF.

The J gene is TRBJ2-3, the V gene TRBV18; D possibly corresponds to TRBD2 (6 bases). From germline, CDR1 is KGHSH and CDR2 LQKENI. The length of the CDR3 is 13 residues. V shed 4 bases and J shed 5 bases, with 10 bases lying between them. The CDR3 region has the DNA TGTGCCAGCTCACAGGAGGGGAGAGATACGCAGTATTTT. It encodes CASSQEGRDTQYF.

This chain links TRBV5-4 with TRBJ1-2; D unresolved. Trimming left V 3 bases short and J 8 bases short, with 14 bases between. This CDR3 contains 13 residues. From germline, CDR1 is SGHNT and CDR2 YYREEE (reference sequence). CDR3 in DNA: TGTGCCAGCAGCTCCCGAGTCAAAATGGGCTACACCTTC. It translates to CASSSRVKMGYTF.

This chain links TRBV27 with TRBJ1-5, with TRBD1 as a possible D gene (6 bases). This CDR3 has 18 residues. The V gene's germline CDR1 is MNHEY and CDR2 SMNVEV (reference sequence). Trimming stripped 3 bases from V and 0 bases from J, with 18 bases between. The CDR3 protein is CASSFEGDRLFSNQPQHF. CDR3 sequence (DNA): TGTGCCAGCAGTTTCGAGGGGGATAGACTTTTTAGCAATCAGCCCCAGCATTTT.

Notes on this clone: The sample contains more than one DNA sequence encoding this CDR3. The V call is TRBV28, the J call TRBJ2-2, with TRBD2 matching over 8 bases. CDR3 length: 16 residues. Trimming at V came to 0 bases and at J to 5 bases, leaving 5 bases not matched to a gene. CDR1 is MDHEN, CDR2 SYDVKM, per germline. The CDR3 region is CASSLWLAGGTGELFF. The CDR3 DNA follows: TGTGCCAGCAGTTTATGGCTAGCGGGTGGGACCGGGGAGCTGTTTTTT.

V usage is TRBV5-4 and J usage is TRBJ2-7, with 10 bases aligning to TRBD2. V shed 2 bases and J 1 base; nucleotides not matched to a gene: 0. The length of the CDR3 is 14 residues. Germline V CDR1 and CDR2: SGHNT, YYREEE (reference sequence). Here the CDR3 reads CASSLAGGSYEQYF. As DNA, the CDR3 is TGTGCCAGCAGCTTAGCGGGAGGGTCCTACGAGCAGTACTTC.

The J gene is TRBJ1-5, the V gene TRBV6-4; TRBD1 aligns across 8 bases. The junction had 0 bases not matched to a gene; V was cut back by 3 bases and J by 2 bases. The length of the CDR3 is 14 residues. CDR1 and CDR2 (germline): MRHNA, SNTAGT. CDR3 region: CASSETGGNQPQHF. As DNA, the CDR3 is TGTGCCAGCAGTGAGACAGGGGGCAATCAGCCCCAGCATTTT.

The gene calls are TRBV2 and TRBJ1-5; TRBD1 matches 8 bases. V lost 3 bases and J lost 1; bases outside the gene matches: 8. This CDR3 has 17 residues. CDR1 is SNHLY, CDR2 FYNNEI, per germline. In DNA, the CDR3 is TGTGCCAGCAGTGATGGAGGACAGGGTCCAAGCAATCAGCCCCAGCATTTT. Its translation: CASSDGGQGPSNQPQHF.

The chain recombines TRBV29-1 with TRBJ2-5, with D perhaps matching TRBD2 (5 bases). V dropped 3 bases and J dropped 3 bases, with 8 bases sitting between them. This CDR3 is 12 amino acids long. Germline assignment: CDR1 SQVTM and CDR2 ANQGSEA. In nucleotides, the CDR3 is TGCAGCGTTGACCCCGGGAAAGAGACCCAGTACTTC. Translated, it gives CSVDPGKETQYF.

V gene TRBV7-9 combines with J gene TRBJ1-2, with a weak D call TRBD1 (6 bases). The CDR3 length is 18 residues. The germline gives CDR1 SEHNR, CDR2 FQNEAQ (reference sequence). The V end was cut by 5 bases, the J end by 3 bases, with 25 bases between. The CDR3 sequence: CASSPSGARAQGDYGYTF. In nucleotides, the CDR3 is TGTGCCAGCAGCCCTTCAGGGGCGCGGGCACAGGGAGACTATGGCTACACCTTC.

This CDR3 is CASSRSPGNTEAFF. CDR3 bases: TGTGCCAGCAGCCGGTCTCCAGGGAACACTGAAGCTTTCTTT. V and J are TRBV3-1 (or the pseudogene TRBV3-2) and TRBJ1-1; D not resolved. V was shortened by 4 bases and J by 1 base, with 10 bases between the two germline ends. CDR1 LGHDT and CDR2 YNNKEL come from the germline V gene (reference sequence). This CDR3 comprises 14 residues.

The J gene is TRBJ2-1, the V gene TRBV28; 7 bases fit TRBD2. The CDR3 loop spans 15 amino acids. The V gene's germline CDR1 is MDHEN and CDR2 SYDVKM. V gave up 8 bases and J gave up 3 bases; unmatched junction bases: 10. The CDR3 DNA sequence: TGTGCCAGCCGGAAGACTAGCTTGGGCTACAATGAGCAGTTCTTC. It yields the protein CASRKTSLGYNEQFF.

CDR3: CASSYSWAVANEQYF. CDR3 nucleotides: TGTGCCAGCAGTTACTCGTGGGCAGTTGCTAACGAGCAGTACTTC. The chain joins TRBV6-5 to TRBJ2-7; no definite D call. The V end lost 0 bases, the J end lost 5 bases, and 14 bases lay between the germline ends. From germline, CDR1 is MNHEY and CDR2 SVGAGI. The CDR3 is 15 amino acids.